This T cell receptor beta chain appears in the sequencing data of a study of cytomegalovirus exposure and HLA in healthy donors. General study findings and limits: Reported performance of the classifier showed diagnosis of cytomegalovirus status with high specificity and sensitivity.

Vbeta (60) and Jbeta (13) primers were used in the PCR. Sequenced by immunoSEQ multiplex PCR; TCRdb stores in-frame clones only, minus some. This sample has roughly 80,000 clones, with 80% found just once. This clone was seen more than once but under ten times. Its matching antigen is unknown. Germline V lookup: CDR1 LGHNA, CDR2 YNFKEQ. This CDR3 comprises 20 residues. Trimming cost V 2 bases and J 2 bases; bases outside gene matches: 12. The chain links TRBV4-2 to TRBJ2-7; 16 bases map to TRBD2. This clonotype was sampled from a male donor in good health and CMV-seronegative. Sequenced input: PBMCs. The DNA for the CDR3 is TGTGCCAGCAGCCAAAATGGGGGACTAGCGGGGGGGCCTTCCCCCTACGAGCAGTACTTC. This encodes CASSQNGGLAGGPSPYEQYF.